The clone carrying this TCR beta chain has at least ten counts. Its target is unknown. Germline V gene sequence: CDR1 KGHDR, CDR2 SFDVKD. CDR3 length: 17 residues. The V segment lost 3 bases and the J segment 0 bases; nucleotides outside the gene matches: 6. The sample is drawn from a study of T-cell memory formation after mild COVID-19. Study-level background: There were largely donor-specific TCR clusters. General study results and limits: Contracting clones from day 15 to 85 showed balanced CD4/CD8; later expanders favored CD4+.

A single record per CDR3 protein comes from TCRdb applying MiXCR to the 5' RACE reads. The sample yields some 150,000 distinct CDR3 sequences, approximately 5.7% seen once. The source is an adult woman who had mild COVID-19 (a few samples of this study predate the infection). Cell type and time point are not known. This chain links TRBV24-1 with TRBJ2-7; TRBD1 agrees at 11 bases. Sequences were obtained from PBMCs or a T cell subset sorted from them (not recorded which). CDR3 in DNA: TGTGCCACCAGTGATGGAGGACAGGGGGCCACCTCCTACGAGCAGTACTTC. This sequence encodes CATSDGGQGATSYEQYF.